This T cell receptor beta chain comes out of a study of early T cells in non-severe SARS-CoV-2 infection. This CDR3 is 16 amino acids long. Germline trimming cut 6 bases from V and 2 bases from J; bases unmatched to any gene: 13. Germline-derived CDR1 and CDR2 are SGHNT and YYREEE (reference sequence). In its sample, this clonotype was seen many times. Tagging with unique molecular identifiers was applied to individual cDNA molecules. TCRdb ran MiXCR on the 5' RACE reads and lists one entry per CDR3 protein. The profile shows approximately 97,000 distinct CDR3 sequences, roughly 11% of them singletons.

V and J are TRBV5-4 and TRBJ2-5, with 7 bases that match TRBD1. This TCR derives from an adult who was a healthcare worker with PCR-confirmed SARS-CoV-2 infection or an uninfected control (not recorded which). The sample consisted of whole blood, taken at baseline. The CDR3 loop reads CASTATLRTGQETQYF. In nucleotides, the CDR3 is TGTGCCAGCACCGCTACCCTTAGGACAGGACAAGAGACCCAGTACTTC.